Presented here are 4 T cell receptor beta chains from one specimen sequenced in a study of T cell responses to AZD1222 COVID-19 vaccine. The assay was immunoSEQ multiplex PCR, and TCRdb's table has in-frame clones only and misses some. The data show 80,000 to 100,000 clones, approximately 85% seen once. The sequencing here drew on peripheral blood, taken 28 days after the second AZD1222 dose. The receptor source for this set is an adult who received the AZD1222 COVID-19 vaccine.

The V gene is TRBV21-1, the J gene TRBJ1-2; no check of the table's D call, TRBD1, against the DNA was made. TRBV21-1 is an annotated pseudogene. This CDR3 is built from 16 residues. CDR3 DNA sequence: TGTGCCAGCAGCACCGCATGGACAGGGGGCATGGATGGCTACACCTTC. Encoded protein: CASSTAWTGGMDGYTF.

V is TRBV7-2 and J is TRBJ1-4; TRBD1 aligns across 9 bases. Germline-derived CDR1 and CDR2 are SGHTA and FQGNSA. CDR3 length equals 16 residues. The ends lost 5 bases at V and 2 bases at J; junction bases unmatched: 6. CDR3 protein: CASSQQGAGTNEKLFF. For the CDR3, the DNA is TGTGCCAGCAGCCAACAGGGGGCTGGGACTAATGAAAAACTGTTTTTT.

The V call is TRBV18, the J call TRBJ1-4; D possibly corresponds to TRBD1 (5 bases). The CDR3 extends over 13 amino acids. The germline V and J ends were trimmed by 5 bases and 8 bases, with 12 bases remaining between them. CDR1 is KGHSH, CDR2 LQKENI, per germline. The CDR3 region is CASSLRQTEKLFF. The CDR3 region has the DNA TGTGCCAGCTCATTAAGACAGACCGAAAAACTGTTTTTT. The full variable domain, completed using reference TRBV18 and TRBJ1-4, is NAGVMQNPRHLVRRRGQEARLRCSPMKGHSHVYWYRQLPEEGLKFMVYLQKENIIDESGMPKERFSAEFPKEGPSILRIQQVVRGDSAAYFCASSLRQTEKLFFGSGTQLSVL.

This clone was found a few times. This chain joins TRBV7-2 and TRBJ2-7, with 14 nucleotides matching TRBD2. The V and J ends lost 3 bases and 2 bases, in that order; junction bases with no gene match: 6. The length of the CDR3 is 17 residues. The germline V gene has CDR1 SGHTA and CDR2 FQGNSA. The CDR3 protein is CASSLETSGRAAYEQYF. The CDR3 DNA is TGTGCCAGCAGCTTGGAGACTAGCGGGAGGGCCGCCTACGAGCAGTACTTC. The full variable domain, with the rest looked up from reference TRBV7-2 and TRBJ2-7, is GAGVSQSPSNKVTEKGKDVELRCDPISGHTALYWYRQSLGQGLEFLIYFQGNSAPDKSGLPSDRFSAERTGGSVSTLTIQRTQQEDSAVYLCASSLETSGRAAYEQYFGPGTRLTVT.